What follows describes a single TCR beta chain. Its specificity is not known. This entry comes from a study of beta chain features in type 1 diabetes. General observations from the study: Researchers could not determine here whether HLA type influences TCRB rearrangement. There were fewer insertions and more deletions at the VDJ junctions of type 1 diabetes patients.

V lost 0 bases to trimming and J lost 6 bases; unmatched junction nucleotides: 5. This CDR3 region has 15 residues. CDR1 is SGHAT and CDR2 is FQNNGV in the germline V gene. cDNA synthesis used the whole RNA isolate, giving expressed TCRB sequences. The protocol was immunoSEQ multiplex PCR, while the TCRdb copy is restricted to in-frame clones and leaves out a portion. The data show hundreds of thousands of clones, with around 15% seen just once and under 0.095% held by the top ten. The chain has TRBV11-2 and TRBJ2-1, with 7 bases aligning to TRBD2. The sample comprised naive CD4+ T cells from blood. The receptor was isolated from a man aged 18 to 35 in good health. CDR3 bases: TGTGCCAGCAGCTTAGATCGGACTAGGGGCAATGAGCAGTTCTTC. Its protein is CASSLDRTRGNEQFF.